The entry that follows covers one TCR beta chain sequence. This sample was included in a study of CD8 T cells in Susac syndrome. An input of about 0.5 to 1 ug of RNA was subjected to reverse transcription using random hexamers. TCRdb reprocessed the immunoSEQ multiplex PCR reads with MiXCR, giving one entry per CDR3 protein. The sample includes about 180,000 distinct CDR3 sequences, approximately 95% of them seen just once. CDR3 length equals 15 residues. Trimming left V 0 bases short and J 10 bases short, with 16 bases between. In germline, CDR1 is SGHDN, CDR2 FVKESK. The origin of this receptor is a human donor with Susac syndrome. Sequenced input: CD4+ T cells from PBMCs. The gene calls are TRBV14 and TRBJ1-3, with a possible D match to TRBD1 (6 bases). The CDR3 spells CASSQDRQAKETIYF. For the CDR3, the DNA is TGTGCCAGCAGCCAAGATCGACAGGCAAAGGAAACCATATATTTT. Full variable domain (rest looked up from reference TRBV14 and TRBJ1-3): EAGVTQFPSHSVIEKGQTVTLRCDPISGHDNLYWYRRVMGKEIKFLLHFVKESKQDESGMPNNRFLAERTGGTYSTLKVQPAELEDSGVYFCASSQDRQAKETIYFGEGSWLTVV.